Many counts were recorded for the clone carrying this T cell receptor beta chain. The CDR3 has 11 amino acids. Germline V lookup: CDR1 DFQATT, CDR2 SNEGSKA (reference sequence). After removal of 4 bases from V and 9 bases from J, the junction contained 3 bases not matched to a gene. This entry comes from a study of prognosis after radiotherapy for stage I lung cancer. Amplification of the TCR beta CDR3 (from genomic DNA) was done by two-round multiplex PCR. First-round PCR amplification was performed with primers specific to each TRBV and TRBJ gene. TCRdb fed the multiplex PCR reads into MiXCR, producing one record per CDR3 protein. The table records around 18,000 distinct CDR3 sequences, approximately 29% of them present only once.

Sequenced material: PBMCs, taken before or after stereotactic body radiation therapy (not recorded which). The TCR comes from a donor at least 50 years old with non-small cell lung cancer. This chain links TRBV20-1 with TRBJ2-1; 7 positions agree with TRBD2. The CDR3 coding sequence is TGCAGTGCTACGACTAGCAGTGAGCAGTTCTTC. It translates to CSATTSSEQFF.